This T cell receptor beta chain is from a study of blood T cell repertoires in COVID-19. Losses at the gene ends were 7 bases for V and 3 bases for J; bases not matched to a gene: 5. CDR3 size: 13 residues. The germline V gene encodes CDR1 SGHNT and CDR2 YYREEE (reference sequence). As handled by the study authors: Reference gene primer amplification in the assay estimated nucleated cell counts. Generated by immunoSEQ multiplex PCR, the TCRdb table keeps only in-frame clones and is missing some. Clonal size and the V and J genes are those of that table, whereas D and trimming came from the DNA. The sample carries over 85,000 clones, around 79% recorded once.

The sequence was collected from a human donor in a cohort sampled during active COVID-19. This chain uses TRBV5-4 with TRBJ2-7; the match to TRBD1 covers 9 bases. The sequencing input was peripheral blood. The CDR3 sequence: CASGPGQGYEQYF. For the CDR3, the DNA is TGTGCCAGCGGCCCGGGACAGGGCTACGAGCAGTACTTC.